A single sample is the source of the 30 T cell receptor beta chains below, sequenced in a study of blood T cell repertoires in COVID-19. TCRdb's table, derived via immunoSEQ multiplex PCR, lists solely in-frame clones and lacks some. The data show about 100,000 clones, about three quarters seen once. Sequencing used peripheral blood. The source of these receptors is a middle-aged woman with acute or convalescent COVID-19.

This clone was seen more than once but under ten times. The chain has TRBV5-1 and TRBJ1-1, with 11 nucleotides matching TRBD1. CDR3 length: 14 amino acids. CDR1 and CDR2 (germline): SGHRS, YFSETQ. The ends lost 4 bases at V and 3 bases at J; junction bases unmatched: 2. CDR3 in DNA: TGCGCCAGCAGCGCGGGACAGGGGGACACTGAAGCTTTCTTT. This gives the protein CASSAGQGDTEAFF.

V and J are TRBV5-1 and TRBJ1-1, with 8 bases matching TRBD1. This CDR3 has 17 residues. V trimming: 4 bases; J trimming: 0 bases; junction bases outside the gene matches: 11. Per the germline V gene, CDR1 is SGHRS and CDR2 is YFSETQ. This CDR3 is CASSTGQVGGLNTEAFF. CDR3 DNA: TGCGCCAGCAGCACGGGACAGGTAGGGGGACTGAACACTGAAGCTTTCTTT.

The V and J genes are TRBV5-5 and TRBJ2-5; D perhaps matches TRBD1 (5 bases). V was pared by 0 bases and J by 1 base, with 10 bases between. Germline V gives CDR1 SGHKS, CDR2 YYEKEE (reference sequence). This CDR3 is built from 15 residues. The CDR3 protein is CASSLAARAQETQYF. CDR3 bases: TGTGCCAGCAGCTTGGCGGCCAGGGCCCAAGAGACCCAGTACTTC.

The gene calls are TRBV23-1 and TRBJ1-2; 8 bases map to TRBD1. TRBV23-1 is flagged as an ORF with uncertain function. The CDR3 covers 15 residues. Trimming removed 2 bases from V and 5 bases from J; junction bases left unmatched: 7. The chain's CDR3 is CASSQPSGQGYGYTF. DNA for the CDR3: TGCGCCAGCAGTCAACCCTCCGGACAGGGTTATGGCTACACCTTC.

The CDR3 protein is CASSQLPGTHISGNTIYF. The DNA of the CDR3 is TGTGCCAGCAGCCAACTCCCCGGGACACACATCTCTGGAAACACCATATATTTT. This chain joins TRBV3-1 (or the pseudogene TRBV3-2) and TRBJ1-3, with a weak D call TRBD1 (6 bases). V was shortened by 2 bases and J by 0 bases, with 17 bases between the two germline ends. CDR3 size: 18 residues. Per germline, CDR1 LGHDT and CDR2 YNNKEL (reference sequence).

The CDR3 spells CASSPSTTGTGETQYF. In DNA form, the CDR3 reads TGTGCCAGCAGCCCAAGTACGACAGGGACGGGAGAGACCCAGTACTTC. The V and J genes are TRBV7-6 and TRBJ2-5, with 7 nucleotides matching TRBD1. Germline CDR1 and CDR2: SGHVS and FNYEAQ. The J segment lost 4 bases and the V segment lost 5 bases, leaving 13 bases of the junction unmatched. CDR3 size: 16 residues.

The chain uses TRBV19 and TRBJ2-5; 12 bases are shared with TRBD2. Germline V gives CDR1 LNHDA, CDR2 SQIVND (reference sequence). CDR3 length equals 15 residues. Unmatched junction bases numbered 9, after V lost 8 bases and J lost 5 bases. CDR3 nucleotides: TGTGCCAGTTCCCCTAGCGGGGGGGCGTCGGAGACCCAGTACTTC. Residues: CASSPSGGASETQYF. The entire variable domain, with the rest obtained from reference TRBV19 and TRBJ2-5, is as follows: DGGITQSPKYLFRKEGQNVTLSCEQNLNHDAMYWYRQDPGQGLRLIYYSQIVNDFQKGDIAEGYSVSREKKESFPLTVTSAQKNPTAFYLCASSPSGGASETQYFGPGTRLLVL.

Here the CDR3 DNA reads TGTGCCAGCACCCAGGCGGGGCTCCCCTCCTACGAGCAGTACTTC. Its protein product is CASTQAGLPSYEQYF. The chain employs TRBV5-5 and TRBJ2-7, with D maybe TRBD2 (6 bases). In germline, CDR1 is SGHKS, CDR2 YYEKEE (reference sequence). This CDR3 has 15 amino acids. Trimming took off 6 bases at V and 0 bases at J, with 16 bases between the two ends.

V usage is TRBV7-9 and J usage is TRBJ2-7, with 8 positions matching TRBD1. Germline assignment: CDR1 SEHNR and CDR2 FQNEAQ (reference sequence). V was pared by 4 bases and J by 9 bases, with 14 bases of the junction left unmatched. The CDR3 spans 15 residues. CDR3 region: CASSSGQGHRSAQYF. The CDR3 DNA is TGTGCCAGCAGCTCAGGACAGGGTCATCGCTCCGCGCAGTACTTC.

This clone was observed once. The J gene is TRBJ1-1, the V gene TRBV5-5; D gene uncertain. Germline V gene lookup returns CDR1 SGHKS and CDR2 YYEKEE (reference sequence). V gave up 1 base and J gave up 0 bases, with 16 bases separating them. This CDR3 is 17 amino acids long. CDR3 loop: CASSLLYTPFMNTEAFF. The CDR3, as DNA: TGTGCCAGCAGCTTGCTTTACACCCCGTTCATGAACACTGAAGCTTTCTTT.

CDR3 protein: CASSPDRGGRDTQYF. Here the CDR3 DNA reads TGCGCCAGCAGCCCAGACAGGGGGGGAAGAGATACGCAGTATTTT. The chain employs TRBV5-1 and TRBJ2-3, with 9 bases aligning to TRBD1. The CDR3 is made up of 15 amino acids. J gave up 5 bases and V 4 bases, and 8 bases lay outside the gene matches. The germline V gene encodes CDR1 SGHRS and CDR2 YFSETQ.

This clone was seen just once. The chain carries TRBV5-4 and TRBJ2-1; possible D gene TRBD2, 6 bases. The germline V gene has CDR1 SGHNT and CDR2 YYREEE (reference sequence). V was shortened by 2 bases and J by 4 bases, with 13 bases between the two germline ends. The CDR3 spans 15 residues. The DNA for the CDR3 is TGTGCCAGCAGCTTAGGCGGGGCTTCGTACAATGAGCAGTTCTTC. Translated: CASSLGGASYNEQFF.

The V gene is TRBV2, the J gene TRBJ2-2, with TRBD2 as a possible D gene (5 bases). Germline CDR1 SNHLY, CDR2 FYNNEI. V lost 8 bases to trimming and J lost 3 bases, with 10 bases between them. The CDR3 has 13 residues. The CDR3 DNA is TGTGCCAGCGGACTCCGGGACACCGGGGAGCTGTTTTTT. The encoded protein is CASGLRDTGELFF.

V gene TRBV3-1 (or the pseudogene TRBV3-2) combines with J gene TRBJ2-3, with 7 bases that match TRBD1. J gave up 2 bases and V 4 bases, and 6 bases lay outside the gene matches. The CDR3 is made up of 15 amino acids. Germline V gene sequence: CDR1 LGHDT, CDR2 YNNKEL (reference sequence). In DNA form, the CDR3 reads TGTGCCAGCAGCCGAGACAGGGCCTACACAGATACGCAGTATTTT. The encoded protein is CASSRDRAYTDTQYF.

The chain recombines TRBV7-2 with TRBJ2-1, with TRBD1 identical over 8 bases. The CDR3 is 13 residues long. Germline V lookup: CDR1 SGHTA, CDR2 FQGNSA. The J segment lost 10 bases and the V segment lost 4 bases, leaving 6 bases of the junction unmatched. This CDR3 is CASSSGQGREQFF. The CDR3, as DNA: TGTGCCAGCAGCTCTGGACAGGGTCGGGAGCAGTTCTTC.

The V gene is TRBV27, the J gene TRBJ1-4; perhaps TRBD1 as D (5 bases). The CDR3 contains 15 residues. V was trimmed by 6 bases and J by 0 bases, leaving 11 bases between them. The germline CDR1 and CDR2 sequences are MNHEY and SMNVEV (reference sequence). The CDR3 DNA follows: TGTGCCAGCAGGTTCGGAGGGGCAACTAATGAAAAACTGTTTTTT. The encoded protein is CASRFGGATNEKLFF.

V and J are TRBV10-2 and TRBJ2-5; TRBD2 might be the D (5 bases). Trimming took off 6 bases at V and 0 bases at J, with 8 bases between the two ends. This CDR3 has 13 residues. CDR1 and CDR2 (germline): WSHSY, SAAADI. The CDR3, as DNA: TGCGCCAGCAGCGGACTGAACCAAGAGACCCAGTACTTC. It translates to CASSGLNQETQYF.

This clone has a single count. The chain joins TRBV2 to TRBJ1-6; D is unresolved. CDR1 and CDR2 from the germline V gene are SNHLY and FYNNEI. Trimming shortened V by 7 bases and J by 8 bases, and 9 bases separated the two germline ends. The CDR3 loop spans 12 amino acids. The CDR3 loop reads CASTGGYSPLHF. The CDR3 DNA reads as TGTGCCAGCACCGGCGGATATTCACCCCTCCACTTT.

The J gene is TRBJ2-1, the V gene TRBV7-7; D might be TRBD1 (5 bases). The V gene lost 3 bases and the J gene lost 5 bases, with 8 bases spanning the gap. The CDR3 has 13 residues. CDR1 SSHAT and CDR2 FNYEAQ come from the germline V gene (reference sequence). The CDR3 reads CASSLIGDNEQFF. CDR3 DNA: TGTGCCAGCAGCTTGATAGGGGACAATGAGCAGTTCTTC.

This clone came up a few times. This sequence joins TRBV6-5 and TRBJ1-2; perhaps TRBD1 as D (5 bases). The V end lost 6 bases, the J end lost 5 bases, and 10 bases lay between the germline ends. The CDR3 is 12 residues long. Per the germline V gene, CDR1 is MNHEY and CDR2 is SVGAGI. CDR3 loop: CASRPSGYGYTF. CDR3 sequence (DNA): TGTGCCAGCAGGCCCTCAGGGTATGGCTACACCTTC.

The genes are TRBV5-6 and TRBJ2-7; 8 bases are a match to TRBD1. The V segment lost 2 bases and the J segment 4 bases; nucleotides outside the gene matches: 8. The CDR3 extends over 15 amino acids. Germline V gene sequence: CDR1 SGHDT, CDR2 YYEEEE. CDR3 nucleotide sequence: TGTGCCAGCAGCTTTTCAGGGGGCGTAGAGTACGAGCAGTACTTC. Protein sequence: CASSFSGGVEYEQYF.

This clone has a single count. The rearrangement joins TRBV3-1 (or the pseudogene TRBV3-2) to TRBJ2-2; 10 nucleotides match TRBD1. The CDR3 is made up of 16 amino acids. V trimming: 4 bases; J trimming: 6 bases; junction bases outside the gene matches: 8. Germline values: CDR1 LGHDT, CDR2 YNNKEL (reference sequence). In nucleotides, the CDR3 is TGTGCCAGCAGCCTCCGGACAGGGGGAGCGGCCGGGGAGCTGTTTTTT. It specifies CASSLRTGGAAGELFF.

CDR3 in DNA: TGTGCCAGCAGACAGACATTTTCCTACGAGCAGTACTTC. Its protein is CASRQTFSYEQYF. V is TRBV28 and J is TRBJ2-7, with D hard to call. Trimming cost V 6 bases and J 1 base, with 10 bases left between them. Germline values: CDR1 MDHEN, CDR2 SYDVKM. The CDR3 is 13 residues long.

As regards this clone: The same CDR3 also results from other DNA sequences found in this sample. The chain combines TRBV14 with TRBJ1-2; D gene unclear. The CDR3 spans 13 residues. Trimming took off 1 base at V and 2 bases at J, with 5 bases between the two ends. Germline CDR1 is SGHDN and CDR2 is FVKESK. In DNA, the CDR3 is TGTGCCAGCAGCCAAGGACAAAACTATGGCTACACCTTC. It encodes CASSQGQNYGYTF.

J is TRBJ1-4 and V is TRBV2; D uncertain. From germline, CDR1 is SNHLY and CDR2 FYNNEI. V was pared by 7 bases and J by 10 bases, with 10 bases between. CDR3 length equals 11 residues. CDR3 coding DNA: TGTGCCAGCAAGGGTGGAGGAAAACTGTTTTTT. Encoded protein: CASKGGGKLFF.

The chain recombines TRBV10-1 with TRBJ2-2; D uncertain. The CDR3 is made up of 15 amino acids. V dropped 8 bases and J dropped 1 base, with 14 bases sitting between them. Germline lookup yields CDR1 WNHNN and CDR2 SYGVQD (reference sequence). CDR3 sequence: CASSDLGLNTGELFF. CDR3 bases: TGCGCCAGCTCCGATCTGGGCTTGAACACCGGGGAGCTGTTTTTT.

The DNA for the CDR3 is TGTGCCAGCAGTTTAAGAACAGTTAGCAATCAGCCCCAGCATTTT. Amino acids: CASSLRTVSNQPQHF. The chain has TRBV28 and TRBJ1-5, with D uncertain. V lost 2 bases, J lost 0 bases, and 8 bases lay in between. CDR1 and CDR2 (germline): MDHEN, SYDVKM. The CDR3 covers 15 residues.

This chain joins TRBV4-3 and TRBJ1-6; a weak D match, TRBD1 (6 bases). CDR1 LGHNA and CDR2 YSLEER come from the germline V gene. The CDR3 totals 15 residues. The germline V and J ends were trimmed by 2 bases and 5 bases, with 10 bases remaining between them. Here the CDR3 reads CASSQTGLDNSPLHF. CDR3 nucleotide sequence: TGCGCCAGCAGCCAAACAGGGCTCGATAATTCACCCCTCCACTTT.

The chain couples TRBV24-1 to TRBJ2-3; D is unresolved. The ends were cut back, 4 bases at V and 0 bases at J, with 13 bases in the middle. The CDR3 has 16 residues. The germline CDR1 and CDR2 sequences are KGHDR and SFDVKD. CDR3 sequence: CATSDTFKSSTDTQYF. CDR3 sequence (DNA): TGTGCCACCAGTGACACCTTTAAGAGTAGCACAGATACGCAGTATTTT.

The CDR3 loop is CAWGPLGGASYNEQFF. DNA for the CDR3: TGTGCCTGGGGTCCCCTAGGGGGGGCGTCCTACAATGAGCAGTTCTTC. The chain links TRBV30 to TRBJ2-1; D perhaps matches TRBD2 (7 bases). The CDR3 is made up of 16 amino acids. The V end lost 5 bases, the J end lost 1 base, and 18 bases lay between the germline ends. Germline loops: CDR1 GTSNPN, CDR2 SVGIG (reference sequence).